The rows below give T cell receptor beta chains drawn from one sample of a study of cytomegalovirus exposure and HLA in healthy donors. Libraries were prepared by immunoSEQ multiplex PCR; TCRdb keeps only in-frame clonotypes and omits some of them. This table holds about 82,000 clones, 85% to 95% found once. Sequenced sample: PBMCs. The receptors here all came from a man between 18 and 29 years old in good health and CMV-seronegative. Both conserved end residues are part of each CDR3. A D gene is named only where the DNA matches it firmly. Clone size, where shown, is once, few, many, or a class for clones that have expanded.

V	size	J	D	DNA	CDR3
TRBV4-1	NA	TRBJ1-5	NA	TGCGCCAGCAGCCAAAGGGAGGGGGAAACTCAGCCCCAGCATTTT	CASSQREGETQPQHF
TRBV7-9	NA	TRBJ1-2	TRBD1	TGTGCCAGCAGCGCGCGGACAGGGAGCGTATTTAGCCATGGCTACACCTTC	CASSARTGSVFSHGYTF
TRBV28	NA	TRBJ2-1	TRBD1	TGTGCCAGCAGCCTATCGTACCAGGGACAGGGGGAGTTCTTC	CASSLSYQGQGEFF
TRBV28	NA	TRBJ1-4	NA	TGTGCCAGCAGTTTATCGGCAGGGCCTAATGAAAAACTGTTTTTT	CASSLSAGPNEKLFF
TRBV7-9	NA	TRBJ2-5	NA	TGTGCCAGCAGCTTCTATGGTATACAAGAGACCCAGTACTTC	CASSFYGIQETQYF
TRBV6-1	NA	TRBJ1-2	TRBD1	TGTGCCAGCAGTGAAATTCGTGGGACAGGGGGGTATGGCTACACCTTC	CASSEIRGTGGYGYTF
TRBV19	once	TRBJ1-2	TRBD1	TGTGCCAGTAGTCCGGGACAGTCCTATGGCTACACCTTC	CASSPGQSYGYTF
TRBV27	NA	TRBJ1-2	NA	TGTGCCAGCAGTAGTCCACGGCAGGGGAACTATGGCTACACCTTC	CASSSPRQGNYGYTF
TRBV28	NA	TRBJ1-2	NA	TGTGCCAGCAGTTTAGAAAAGACAGGCCCTCTTAGAGGCTACACCTTC	CASSLEKTGPLRGYTF
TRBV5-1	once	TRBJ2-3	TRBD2	TGCGCCAGCAGACCCCCCGGGCGGGAGTTGGGAGATACGCAGTATTTT	CASRPPGRELGDTQYF
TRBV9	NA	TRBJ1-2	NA	TGTGCCAGCAGCGTAGACACAAATCGGAGATATGGCTACACCTTC	CASSVDTNRRYGYTF
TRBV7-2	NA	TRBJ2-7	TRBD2	TGTGCCAGCAGCCTCAGCGGCGGGAGGGCCGGTTACGAGCAGTACTTC	CASSLSGGRAGYEQYF
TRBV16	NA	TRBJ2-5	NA	TGTGCCAGCAGCCAATCGCGGCGGAACAAGTACTTC	CASSQSRRNKYF
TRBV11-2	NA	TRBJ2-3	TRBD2	TGTGCCAGCAGCACCGGGACTAGCGGGAGTGTATCAGATACGCAGTATTTT	CASSTGTSGSVSDTQYF
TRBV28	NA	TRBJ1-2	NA	TGTGCCAGCAGTCCTTATGACAGGTACTATGGCTACACCTTC	CASSPYDRYYGYTF
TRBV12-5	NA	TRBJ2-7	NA	TGTGCTAGTGGTCCGGGTTACGAGCAGTACTTC	CASGPGYEQYF
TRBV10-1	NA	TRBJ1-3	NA	TGCGCCAGCAGTGAAGGGAGCTCTGGAAACACCATATATTTT	CASSEGSSGNTIYF
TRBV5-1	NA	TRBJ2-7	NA	TGCGCCAGCAGCTTACGGGACGAGCAGTACTTC	CASSLRDEQYF
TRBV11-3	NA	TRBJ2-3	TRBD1	TGTGCCAGCAGCGGACGGACAGGGGGAGATACGCAGTATTTT	CASSGRTGGDTQYF
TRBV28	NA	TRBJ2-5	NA	TGTGCCAGCAGTCCAACCGGGATAAGGCGGGAGACCCAGTACTTC	CASSPTGIRRETQYF
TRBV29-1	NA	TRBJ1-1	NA	TGCAGCGTTGAAGGGACAACCATGAACACTGAAGCTTTCTTT	CSVEGTTMNTEAFF
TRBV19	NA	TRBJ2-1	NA	TGTGCCAGTAGTATCCCCGGGACTGAAACCTACAATGAGCAGTTCTTC	CASSIPGTETYNEQFF
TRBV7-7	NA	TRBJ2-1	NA	TGTGCTAGCAGCTTAGCGGTGGGGACAGATGAGCAGTTCTTC	CASSLAVGTDEQFF
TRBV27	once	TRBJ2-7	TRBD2	TGTGCCAGCAGTCTAGCGGGAGGGGTGAACGAGCAGTACTTC	CASSLAGGVNEQYF
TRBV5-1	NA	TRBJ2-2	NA	TGCGCCAGCAGCTTGGCCGGCGGGGATCCCGGGGAGCTGTTTTTT	CASSLAGGDPGELFF
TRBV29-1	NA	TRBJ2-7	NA	TGCAGCGTCCTTCTGAGAGAGCAGTACTTC	CSVLLREQYF
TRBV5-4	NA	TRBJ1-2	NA	TGTGCCAGCAGCCGGGGGGGAACTTTGGATTATGGCTACACCTTC	CASSRGGTLDYGYTF
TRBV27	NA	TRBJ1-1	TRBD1	TGTGCCAGCAGCCCCGGAGGGGGCGGCTTTACTGAAGCTTTCTTT	CASSPGGGGFTEAFF
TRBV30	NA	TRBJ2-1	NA	TGTGCCTGGAGTCTAACCGACTACAATGAGCAGTTCTTC	CAWSLTDYNEQFF
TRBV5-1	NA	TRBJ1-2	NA	TGCGCCAGCAGCTTGGCTGGGGCCAACTATGGCTACACCTTC	CASSLAGANYGYTF
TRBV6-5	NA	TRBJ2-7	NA	TGTGCCAGCAGTTACTCGCTGGCCGCTAGGATCTACGAGCAGTACTTC	CASSYSLAARIYEQYF
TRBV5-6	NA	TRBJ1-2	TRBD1	TGTGCCAGCAGCGGAGGGCGGGGTGGACAGGGAACCGACTACACCTTC	CASSGGRGGQGTDYTF
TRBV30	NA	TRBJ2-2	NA	TGTGCCTGGACGGCTGGAGAGGGACTGACCGGGGAGCTGTTTTTT	CAWTAGEGLTGELFF
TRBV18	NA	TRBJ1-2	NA	TGTGCCAGCTCGAGAGCGGGACAACCCTATGGCTACACCTTC	CASSRAGQPYGYTF
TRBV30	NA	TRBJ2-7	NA	TGTGCCTGGAGTGTAACAGGGAAATACGAGCAGTACTTC	CAWSVTGKYEQYF
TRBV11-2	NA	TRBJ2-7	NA	TGTGCCAGCAGCTTAGTTCTGCGGGATGGCTACGAGCAGTACTTC	CASSLVLRDGYEQYF
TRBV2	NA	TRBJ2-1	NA	TGTGTCAGTGGGGGGTTTAGTCGAGTAGACGAGCAGTTCTTC	CVSGGFSRVDEQFF
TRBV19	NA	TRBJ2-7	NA	TGTGCCAGAATAACCGGGACACCAAGACCATACGAGCAGTACTTC	CARITGTPRPYEQYF
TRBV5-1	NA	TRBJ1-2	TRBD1	TGCGCCAGCAGCTTACGGCGGACAGGGACGAAGAATGGCTACACCTTC	CASSLRRTGTKNGYTF
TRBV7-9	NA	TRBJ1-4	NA	TGTGCCAGCAGCACCAGGGGTCAGGAAAAACTGTTTTTT	CASSTRGQEKLFF
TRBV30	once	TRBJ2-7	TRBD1	TGTGCCTGGAGTGTAAGGGGACAGGGAGTCGAGCAGTACTTC	CAWSVRGQGVEQYF
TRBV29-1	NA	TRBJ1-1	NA	TGCAGCGGGCGGGGAGCAGCGAACACTGAAGCTTTCTTT	CSGRGAANTEAFF
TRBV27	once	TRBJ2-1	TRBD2	TGTGCCAGCAGTTCTACTAGCGGGGGACCGCAGTTCTTC	CASSSTSGGPQFF
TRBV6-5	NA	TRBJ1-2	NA	TGTGCCAGCAGTTACTCGAGTACGGGGAACTATGGCTACACCTTC	CASSYSSTGNYGYTF
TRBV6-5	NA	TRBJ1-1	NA	TGTGCCAGCAGTTTCACTTCAGGGGTGAGGGCTGAAGCTTTCTTT	CASSFTSGVRAEAFF
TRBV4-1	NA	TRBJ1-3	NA	TGCGCCAGCAGCCAAGTTCCCGGACTGACCTCTGGAAACACCATATATTTT	CASSQVPGLTSGNTIYF
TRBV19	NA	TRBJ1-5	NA	TGTGCCAGTAGTATACAGGAAAATCAGCCCCAGCATTTT	CASSIQENQPQHF
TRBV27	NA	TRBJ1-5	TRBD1	TGTGCCAGCAGTACAGGGGGGCATCAGCCCCAGCATTTT	CASSTGGHQPQHF
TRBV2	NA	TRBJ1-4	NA	TGTGCCAGCAGTGATTACAGGGCCGCGAATGAAAAACTGTTTTTT	CASSDYRAANEKLFF
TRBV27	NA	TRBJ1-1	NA	TGTGCCAGCATGGCGGGCGTTGAAGCTTTCTTT	CASMAGVEAFF
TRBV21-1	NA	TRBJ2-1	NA	TGTGCCAGCGCCCCACCGCGGAGCACTTCTAATGAGCAGTTCTTC	CASAPPRSTSNEQFF